This TCR beta chain came from a study of PD-L1 blockade in urothelial cancer (dated by TCRdb to between 2016 and 2019). For context, the study as a whole: Therapy was started in 2014 for all patients, and atezolizumab 1,200 mg was administered intravenously every 3 weeks. About nine tenths of the roughly 29 patients were identified as males with urothelial cancer of bladder origin, and a prior smoking history was reported by 18 of 29 patients. Patients had an ECOG performance status of 0 or 1 and had received between 0 and 3 prior chemotherapy regimens. Blood samples were analyzed 3 weeks after the start of treatment (second dose) and 6 weeks after the start of treatment. Blood samples gave a median of around 130,000 T cells and 82,636 unique TCRs, with a median clonality of approximately 0.078. Somatic, immune and clinical correlates of response to PD-L1 blockade with atezolizumab in urothelial cancer were the focus of an exploratory multi-omic analysis. Pretreatment tumor samples, along with matched peripheral blood collected serially before and after atezolizumab treatment, underwent TCR sequencing. Durable clinical benefit meant progression-free survival longer than 6 months, and TCR features were also tested against progression-free and overall survival. In the same patients, pretreatment tumors underwent whole exome sequencing and RNA sequencing in addition to TCR sequencing. Nine patients achieved durable clinical benefit and fewer than 25 did not. Pretreatment blood TCR-seq was available for 27 to 30 patients, at least one posttreatment blood collection was obtained for roughly 24 patients, and tumor TCR-seq was available for roughly 24 patients. What the work shows at the level of the full study, not this receptor alone: Small sample size (n ≈ 28) and many exploratory analyses mean the results are intended to be hypothesis-generating. Improved progression-free and overall survival was associated with having pretreatment peripheral blood TCR clonality below the median. At 3 weeks after the start of treatment, tumor-associated TCR clones in peripheral blood had expanded more in patients with durable benefit (n of about 20, p = 0.022).

As for this clone: No antigen is known for it. Base-call qualities are not available, and no considerably larger clone is one nucleotide away.

Each PCR received spiked-in synthetic TCR analog templates so that absolute template abundance could be estimated from read counts. The immunoSEQ assay used bias-controlled V and J gene primers to amplify TCRbeta CDR3 regions from genomic DNA. Sequencing of rearranged TCRbeta segments was done at approximately 20X coverage. As for the original processing: Clustering was used to correct sequencing errors, and CDR3s were annotated against IMGT to assign V, D and J genes. Downstream analyses used only productive TCRbeta rearrangements, leaving out any out-of-frame or stop-codon sequences. Clonality was calculated as one minus the Shannon entropy normalized by the log of the number of unique productive sequences. Fisher's exact test with Benjamini-Hochberg correction, at a threshold of adjusted p below 0.01, was used to find clones that differed between time points or between blood and tumor. TCRdb stores this immuneACCESS table with in-frame sequences only. Part of the clones is absent; in the studies checked, under half of the shortfall reflects unresolved V genes, and no reason is known for the rest. That table gives V, J and clone size, and the DNA gave D and trimming. The sample records 44,000 or so clones, around 88% of which are singletons. Clones ranked in the top ten supply about 4% of the sample.

A total of roughly 31 patients with locally advanced or metastatic urothelial carcinoma, treated at Memorial Sloan Kettering on a trial protocol, made up the cohort. Peripheral blood mononuclear cells were collected pretreatment and during treatment, with between 1 and 8 total time points per patient. The Qiagen DNeasy Blood extraction kit was used to purify genomic DNA from total PBMCs and tumor samples. PBMCs were collected pretreatment and during treatment, and were isolated and stored as previously described. Inclusive of the bounding cysteine and phenylalanine, the CDR3 is 12 residues long. Only the CDR3 portion is preserved as DNA: 36 bases, with reading frame beginning at the first base. The germline V gene yields MNHNS for CDR1 and SASEGT for CDR2. A distance of 9 bases separates the germline ends of V and J, which lose 7 bases and 5 bases respectively.

Here the chain combines TRBV6-1 and TRBJ2-1; the D region possibly corresponds to TRBD2 (6 bases align). The sequence was collected from a man older than 75 with urothelial cancer. The sample consisted of PBMCs, taken around atezolizumab (anti-PD-L1) treatment. The sequenced DNA is TGTGCCAGCACTAGCGACAACAATGAGCAGTTCTTC. Translated, this gives CASTSDNNEQFF.